This TCR beta chain was sequenced in a study of cytomegalovirus exposure and HLA in healthy donors. About the research overall: The early release's HLA-typed donors yielded 65 million to 85 million unique TCRs.

A multiplex PCR was run with 60 Vbeta primers and 13 Jbeta primers. Libraries were prepared by immunoSEQ multiplex PCR; TCRdb keeps only in-frame clonotypes and omits some of them. The sample lists more than 95,000 clones, approximately 75% occurring once. Comment on this clone: Its antigen is as yet unknown. One junction end disagrees with the germline gene, perhaps due to a read error.

Study-wide points: Sequencing likely generated an artifact that appeared as a cluster of highly shared sequence variants. Reportedly, HLA-A and HLA-B alleles of most subjects were accurately predicted from TCR beta. As a later analysis showed, several of the most significant clusters appeared to be linked to common viral pathogens.

This CDR3 has 19 amino acids. Looked up from germline, CDR1 is SQVTM and CDR2 is ANQGSEA. Material: PBMCs. The chain has TRBV29-1 and TRBJ2-6; 11 bases fit TRBD1. The receptor comes from a man aged 45 to 65 in good health and CMV-seropositive. CDR3 region: CSAVTRDRGASERANVLAF. The CDR3 DNA reads as TGCAGCGCTGTCACCCGGGACAGGGGGGCCAGCGAACGGGCCAACGTCCTGGCTTTC.